This T cell receptor (beta chain) was identified during a study of Ad26.COV2.S vaccination and SARS-CoV-2 variants. Whole-study findings and limits: Across vaccine and placebo recipients, the breadth of non-spike TCRs was similar. Placebo recipients trailed vaccine recipients in spike-specific TCR breadth.

The repertoire was sequenced with immunoSEQ multiplex PCR; TCRdb's copy has only in-frame clones and lacks some. The profile shows about 350,000 clones, about 92% of them singletons. As to this clone: Its antigen is as yet unknown.

J lost 5 bases, V lost 3 bases, and 13 bases had no gene match. The germline V gene has CDR1 SGHTA and CDR2 FQGTGA. This CDR3 is built from 17 residues. The chain recombines TRBV7-3 with TRBJ2-1, with TRBD2 matching 7 bases. This clonotype was obtained from a human donor who had recovered from COVID-19. Specimen: peripheral blood, collected after recovery from COVID-19. In DNA form, the CDR3 reads TGTGCCAGCAGCTTTAGGGGCTTGGGAGGGATAAACAATGAGCAGTTCTTC. This gives the protein CASSFRGLGGINNEQFF.